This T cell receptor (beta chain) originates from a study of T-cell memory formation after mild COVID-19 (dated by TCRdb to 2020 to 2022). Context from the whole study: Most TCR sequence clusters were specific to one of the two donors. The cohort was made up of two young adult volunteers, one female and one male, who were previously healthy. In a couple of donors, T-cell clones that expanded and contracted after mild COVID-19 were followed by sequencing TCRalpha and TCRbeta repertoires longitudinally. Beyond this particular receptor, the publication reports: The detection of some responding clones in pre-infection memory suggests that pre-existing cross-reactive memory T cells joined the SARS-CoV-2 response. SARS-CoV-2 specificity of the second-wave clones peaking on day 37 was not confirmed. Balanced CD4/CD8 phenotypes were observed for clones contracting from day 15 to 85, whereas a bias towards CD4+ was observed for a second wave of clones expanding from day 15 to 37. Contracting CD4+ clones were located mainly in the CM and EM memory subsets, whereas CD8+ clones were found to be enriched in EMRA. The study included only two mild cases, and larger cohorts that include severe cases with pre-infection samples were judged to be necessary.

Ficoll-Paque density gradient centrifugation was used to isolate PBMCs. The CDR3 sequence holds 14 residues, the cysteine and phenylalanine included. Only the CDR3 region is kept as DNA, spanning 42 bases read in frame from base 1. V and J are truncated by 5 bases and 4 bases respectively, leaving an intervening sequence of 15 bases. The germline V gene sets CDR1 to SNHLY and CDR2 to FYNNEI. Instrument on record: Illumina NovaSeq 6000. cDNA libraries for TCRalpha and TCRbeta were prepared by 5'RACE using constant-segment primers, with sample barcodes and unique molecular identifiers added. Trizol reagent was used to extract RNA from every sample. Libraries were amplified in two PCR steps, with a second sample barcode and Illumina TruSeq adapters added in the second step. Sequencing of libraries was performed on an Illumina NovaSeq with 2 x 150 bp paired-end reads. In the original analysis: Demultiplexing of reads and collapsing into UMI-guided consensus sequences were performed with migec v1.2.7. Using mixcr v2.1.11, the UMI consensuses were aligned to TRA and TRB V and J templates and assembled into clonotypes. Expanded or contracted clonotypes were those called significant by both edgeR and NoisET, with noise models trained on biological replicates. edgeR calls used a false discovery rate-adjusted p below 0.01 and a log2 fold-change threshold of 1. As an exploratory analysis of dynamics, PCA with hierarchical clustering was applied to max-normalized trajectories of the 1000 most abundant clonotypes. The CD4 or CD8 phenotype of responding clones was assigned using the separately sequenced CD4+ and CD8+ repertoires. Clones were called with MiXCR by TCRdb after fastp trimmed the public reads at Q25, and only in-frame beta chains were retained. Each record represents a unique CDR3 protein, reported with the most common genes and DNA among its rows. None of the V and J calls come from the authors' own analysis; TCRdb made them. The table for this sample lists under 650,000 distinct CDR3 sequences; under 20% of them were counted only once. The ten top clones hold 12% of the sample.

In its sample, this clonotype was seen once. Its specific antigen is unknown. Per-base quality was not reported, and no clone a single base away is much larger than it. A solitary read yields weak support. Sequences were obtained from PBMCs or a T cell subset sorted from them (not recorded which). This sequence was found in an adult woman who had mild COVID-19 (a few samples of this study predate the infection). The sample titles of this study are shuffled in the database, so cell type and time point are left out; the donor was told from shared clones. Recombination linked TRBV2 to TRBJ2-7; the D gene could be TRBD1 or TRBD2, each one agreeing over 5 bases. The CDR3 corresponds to CASSKEGRGYEQYF. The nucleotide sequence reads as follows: TGTGCCAGCAGTAAAGAGGGTAGGGGTTACGAGCAGTACTTC.